This T cell receptor (beta chain) was sequenced for a study of blood T cells in healthy people across ages (dated by TCRdb to between 2015 and 2016). About the investigation overall: In model experiments, template switching captured about one uniquely barcoded TCR beta cDNA molecule for every two T cells. The study measured age-related changes in TCR beta repertoire diversity using deep sequencing normalized with unique cDNA molecular identifiers. The donors were divided into four age groups: young (average approximately 17 years), middle-aged (over 35), aged (62) and long-lived (roughly 82). To avoid experimental bias, donors of different ages were distributed randomly across sequencing lanes. The study analyzed two additional independent replicas of 1 million unique cDNA reads from the same blood draw for two donors, one aged 18 to 30 and one aged 80 or older.

This clonotype has a handful of counts. Its binding antigen is unknown. Base qualities were left out, and no much larger clone turns up one base away. Receptor libraries were prepared by 5' RACE. Sequencing relied on an Illumina HiSeq 2500. A second roughly 6 to 11 cycle PCR used a sample-barcoded 5' primer and a J-beta primer mix. A unique molecular identifier was introduced onto each TCR beta cDNA molecule by a template-switch 5' adaptor carrying 12 random nucleotides. At least 3 million CDR3-containing paired-end reads were obtained from each sample. First-strand cDNA was synthesized from all RNA with the Mint cDNA synthesis kit, primed by a TRBC-specific oligonucleotide. All cDNA was treated with uracil-DNA glycosylase and then went through a first 18-cycle PCR with the universal primers M1SS and BC2_uni_R. The study's processing was this. For normalization, 1 million high-quality reads were randomly selected from each sample, with every read carrying a distinct molecular identifier. Instead of being binned into consensus sequences, reads with shared molecular identifiers were discarded. MiTCR, with a Q25 quality threshold and the strictest error-elimination algorithm, was used for CDR3 identification, clonotype clustering and error correction. A nonparametric unseen species model with Euler transformation was used to estimate a lower bound on total TCR beta diversity. TCRdb reworked the public reads: Q25 trimming with fastp, MiXCR clone assembly, productive beta chains retained. CDR3 protein sequences are deduplicated, and each keeps its most common genes and DNA. Clone size and V and J calls follow TCRdb, not the original study. In all, the sample holds about 1,500,000 distinct CDR3 sequences, and 28% of those were seen once. Of the sample, 7.7% falls within the top ten clones.

The trim is 1 base for V and 5 bases for J, with a gap of 20 bases between the germline ends. The CDR1 and CDR2 encoded by the germline V gene are MGHRA and YSYEKL. Measured from the cysteine to the phenylalanine, the CDR3 is 18 residues long. The DNA shown is the 54-base CDR3, in frame from base 1. Systemically healthy Caucasian individuals from Russia, over 30 in total and aged about 6 to 95 years, were included as donors. Each donor gave approximately 9.4 milliliters of peripheral blood, drawn into EDTA-treated Vacutainer tubes. Ficoll-Paque density-gradient centrifugation was used to isolate PBMCs, with at least 6.5 million obtained per sample. Total RNA, at least 6 micrograms per sample, was extracted from PBMCs with Trizol reagent. For every donor, an aliquot of PBMCs went through flow cytometry to measure the percentages of naive CD45RAhigh/CD27high T cells. The investigation overall reported the following: As age increased, observed TCR beta diversity per million T cells dropped in a roughly linear way, and a significant reduction was already evident by age roughly 36. Because the CMV infection status of the donors was unknown, age-related changes in expanded clonotypes may potentially have been confounded. Bulk unsorted PBMC profiling prevented conclusive comparison of naive and antigen-experienced compartments. Compared with the aged group, the long-lived group had more naive CD4+ T cells, fewer expanded clones and increased TCR diversity, a pattern suggesting age selection. A strong correlation was found between observed TCR beta diversity and the percentage of naive T cells measured by flow cytometry. Total diversity estimates from one million sequenced T cells were considered lower bounds and underestimates.

The sequence was collected from a woman aged 25 to 39 in good health. The rearranged segments are TRBV4-1 and TRBJ1-4, with the D gene call left open. Sequenced material: blood. The CDR3 has the sequence CASSQVTPAVQLNEKLFF. At the DNA level, the sequence is TGCGCCAGCAGCCAAGTAACCCCCGCAGTCCAACTGAATGAAAAACTGTTTTTT.